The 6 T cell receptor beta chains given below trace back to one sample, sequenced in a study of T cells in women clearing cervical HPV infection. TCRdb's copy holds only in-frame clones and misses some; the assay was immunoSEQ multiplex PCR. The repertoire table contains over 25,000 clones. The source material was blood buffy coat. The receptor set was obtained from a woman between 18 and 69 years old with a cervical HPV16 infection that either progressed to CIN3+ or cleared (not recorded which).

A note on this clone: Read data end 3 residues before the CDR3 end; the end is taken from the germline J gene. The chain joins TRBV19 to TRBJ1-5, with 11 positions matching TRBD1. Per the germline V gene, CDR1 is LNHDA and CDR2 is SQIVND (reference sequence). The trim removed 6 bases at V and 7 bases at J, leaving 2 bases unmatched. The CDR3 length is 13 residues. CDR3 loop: CASRGTGGQPQHF. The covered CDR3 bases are TGTGCCAGTAGGGGGACAGGGGGACAGCCC.

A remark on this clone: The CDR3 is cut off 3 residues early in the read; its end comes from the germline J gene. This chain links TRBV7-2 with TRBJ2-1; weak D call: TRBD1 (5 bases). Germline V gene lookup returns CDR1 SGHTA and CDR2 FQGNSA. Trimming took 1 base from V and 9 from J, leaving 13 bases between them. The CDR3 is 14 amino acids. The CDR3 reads CASSLDSGSSEQFF. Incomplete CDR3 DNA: TGTGCCAGCAGCTTAGACTCAGGGTCGAGTGAG. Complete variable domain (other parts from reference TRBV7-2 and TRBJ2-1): GAGVSQSPSNKVTEKGKDVELRCDPISGHTALYWYRQSLGQGLEFLIYFQGNSAPDKSGLPSDRFSAERTGGSVSTLTIQRTQQEDSAVYLCASSLDSGSSEQFFGPGTRLTVL.

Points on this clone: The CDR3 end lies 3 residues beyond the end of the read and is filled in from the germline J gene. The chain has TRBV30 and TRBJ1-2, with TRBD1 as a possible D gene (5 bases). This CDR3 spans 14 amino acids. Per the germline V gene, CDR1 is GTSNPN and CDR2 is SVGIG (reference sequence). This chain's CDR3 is CASSWKGSYNDYTF. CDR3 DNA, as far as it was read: TGTGCCTCCTCATGGAAGGGGTCCTACAATGAC.

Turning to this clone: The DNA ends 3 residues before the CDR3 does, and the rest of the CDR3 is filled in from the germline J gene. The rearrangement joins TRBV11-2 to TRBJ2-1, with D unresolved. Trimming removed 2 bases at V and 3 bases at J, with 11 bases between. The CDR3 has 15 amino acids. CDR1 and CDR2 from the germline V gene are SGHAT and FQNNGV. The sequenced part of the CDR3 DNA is TGTGCCAGCAGCTTATCTAAGGGCAGCTACAATGAG. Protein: CASSLSKGSYNE. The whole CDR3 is CASSLSKGSYNEQFF.

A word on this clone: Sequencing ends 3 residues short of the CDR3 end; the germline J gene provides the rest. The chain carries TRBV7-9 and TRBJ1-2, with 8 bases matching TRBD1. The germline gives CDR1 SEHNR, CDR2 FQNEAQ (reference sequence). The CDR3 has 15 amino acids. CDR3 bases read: TGTGCCAGCAGCTCAACCGGGACAGGCTTCCCCGAC. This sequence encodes CASSSTGTGFPD. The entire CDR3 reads CASSSTGTGFPDYTF.

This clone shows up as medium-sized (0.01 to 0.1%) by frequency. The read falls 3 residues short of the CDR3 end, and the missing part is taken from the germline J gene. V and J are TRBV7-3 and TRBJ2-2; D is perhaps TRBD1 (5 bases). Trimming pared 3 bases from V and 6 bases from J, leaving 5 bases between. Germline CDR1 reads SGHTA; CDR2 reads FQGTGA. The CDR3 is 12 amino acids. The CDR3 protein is CASSFRAGELFF. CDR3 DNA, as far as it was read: TGTGCCAGCAGCTTCAGGGCCGGGGAG. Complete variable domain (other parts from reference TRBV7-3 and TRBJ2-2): GAGVSQTPSNKVTEKGKYVELRCDPISGHTALYWYRQSLGQGPEFLIYFQGTGAADDSGLPNDRFFAVRPEGSVSTLKIQRTERGDSAVYLCASSFRAGELFFGEGSRLTVL.